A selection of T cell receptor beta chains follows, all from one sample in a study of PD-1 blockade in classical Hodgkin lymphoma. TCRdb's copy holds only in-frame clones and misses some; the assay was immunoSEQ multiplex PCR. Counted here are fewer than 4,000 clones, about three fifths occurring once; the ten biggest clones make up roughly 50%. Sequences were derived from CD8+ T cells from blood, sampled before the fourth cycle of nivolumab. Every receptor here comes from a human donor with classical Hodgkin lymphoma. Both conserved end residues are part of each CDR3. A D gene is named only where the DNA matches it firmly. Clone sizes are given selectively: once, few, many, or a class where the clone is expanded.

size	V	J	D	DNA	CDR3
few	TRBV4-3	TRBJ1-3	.	TGCGCCAGCAGTCAGGACTCTGGAAACACCATATATTTT	CASSQDSGNTIYF
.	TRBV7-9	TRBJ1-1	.	TGTGCCAGCAGCTTCACGATGGTTGACACTGAAGCTTTCTTT	CASSFTMVDTEAFF
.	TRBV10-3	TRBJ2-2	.	TGTGCCATCAGTGATGAGAGTAGGGAGCTGTTTTTT	CAISDESRELFF
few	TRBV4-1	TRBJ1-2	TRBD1	TGCGCCAGCGGGCAGGGGACAGGGGCCTCTGGCTACACCTTC	CASGQGTGASGYTF
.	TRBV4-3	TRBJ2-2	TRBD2	TGCGCCAGCAGCCCGGGACTAGCGGGAGTGGCCGGGGAGCTGTTTTTT	CASSPGLAGVAGELFF
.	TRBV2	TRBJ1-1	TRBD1	TGTGCCAGCAGTCTCGCGACAGGGGCTGAAGCTTTCTTT	CASSLATGAEAFF
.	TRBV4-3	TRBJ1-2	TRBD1	TGCGCCAGCACGCCGACAGGGATGGGCTATGGCTACACCTTC	CASTPTGMGYGYTF
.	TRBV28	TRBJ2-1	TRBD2	TGTGCCAGCAGTTTACTAGCGGGAGGTAACAATGAGCAGTTCTTC	CASSLLAGGNNEQFF
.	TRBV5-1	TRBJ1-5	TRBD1	TGCGCCAGCAGTTTTGGGACAGGGGGCAATCAGCCCCAGCATTTT	CASSFGTGGNQPQHF
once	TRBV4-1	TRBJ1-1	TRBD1	TGCGCCAGCAGCCAAGTCCCGGGACAGGGTCTGGACACTGAAGCTTTCTTT	CASSQVPGQGLDTEAFF
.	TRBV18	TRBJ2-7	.	TGTGCCAGCTCACCACCGGCTGCTTCCCTCTACGAGCAGTACTTC	CASSPPAASLYEQYF
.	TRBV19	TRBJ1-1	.	TGTGCCAGTAGTATTAACTGGCGAGCCTACAGGGTAATGAACACTGAAGCTTTCTTT	CASSINWRAYRVMNTEAFF
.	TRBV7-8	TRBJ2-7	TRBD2	TGTGCCAGCAGTCTAGGGGCGGGAGCCTACGAGCAGTACTTC	CASSLGAGAYEQYF
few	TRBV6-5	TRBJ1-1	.	TGTGCCAGCAGTTACTCAGATCGGGAGGGAGCTTTCTTT	CASSYSDREGAFF
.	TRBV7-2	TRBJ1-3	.	TGTGCCAGCAGCACTGGCGGAGGGGGGAACTCTGGAAACACCATATATTTT	CASSTGGGGNSGNTIYF
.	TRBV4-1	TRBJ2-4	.	TGCGCCAGCAGCCAAGATTTGGGAGCCAAAAACATTCAGTACTTC	CASSQDLGAKNIQYF
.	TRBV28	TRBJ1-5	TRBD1	TGTGCCAGCATTACCGGGACAGGGGTTGAAGGGAATCAGCCCCAGCATTTT	CASITGTGVEGNQPQHF
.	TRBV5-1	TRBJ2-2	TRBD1	TGCGCCAGCAACCCGGGACAGGGTTACACCGGGGAGCTGTTTTTT	CASNPGQGYTGELFF
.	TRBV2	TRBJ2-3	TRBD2	TGTGCCAGCATGGGGACTAGCGGGGAGTTCGCTAGCACAGATACGCAGTATTTT	CASMGTSGEFASTDTQYF
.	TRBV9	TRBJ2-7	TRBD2	TGTGCCAGCAGCGCCGGGACTAGGGACGAGCAGTACTTC	CASSAGTRDEQYF
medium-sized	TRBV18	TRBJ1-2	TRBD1	TGTGCCAGCTCACCGCGGGACAGAACCGACGGCTACACCTTC	CASSPRDRTDGYTF
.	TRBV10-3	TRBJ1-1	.	TGTGCCAGCAGTACCAACTATGAAGCTTTCTTT	CASSTNYEAFF
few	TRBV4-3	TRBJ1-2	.	TGCGCCAGCAGCCATTCGTGGGGTCAAGGCTACACCTTC	CASSHSWGQGYTF
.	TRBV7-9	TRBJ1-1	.	TGTGCCAGCAGCTTAGCCCTCCCTGAAGCTTTCTTT	CASSLALPEAFF
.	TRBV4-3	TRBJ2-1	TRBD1	TGCGCCAGCTCCGTCTTCGGAACAGGGGCCAATGAGCAGTTCTTC	CASSVFGTGANEQFF
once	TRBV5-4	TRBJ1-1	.	TGTGCCAGCAGCTTTAGTGCGCTTGGCACTGAAGCTTTCTTT	CASSFSALGTEAFF
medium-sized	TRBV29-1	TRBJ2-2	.	TGCAGCGTTGAAGATTCTAAAGGGGCCGGGGAGCTGTTTTTT	CSVEDSKGAGELFF
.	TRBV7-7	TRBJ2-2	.	TGTGCCAGCAGCTTAGGGTTCGGTGGCGGAGACGGGGAGCTGTTTTTT	CASSLGFGGGDGELFF
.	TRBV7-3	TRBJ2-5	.	TGTGCCAGCAGCTTCTTTCAAGAAGCGGAGACCCAGTACTTC	CASSFFQEAETQYF
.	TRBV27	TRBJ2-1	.	TGTGCCAGCAGTTCCCGAGGGGCTTACAATGAGCAGTTCTTC	CASSSRGAYNEQFF
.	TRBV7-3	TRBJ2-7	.	TGTGCCAGCAGTCGGGGGGACAGCTCCTACGAGCAGTACTTC	CASSRGDSSYEQYF
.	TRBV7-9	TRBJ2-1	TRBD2	TGTGCCAGCAGCCAGACGGGGGGGCCCCATCACAATGAGCAGTTCTTC	CASSQTGGPHHNEQFF
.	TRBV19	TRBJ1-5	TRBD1	TGTGCCAGTAGTGACCGGGACAGTGACAATCAGCCCCAGCATTTT	CASSDRDSDNQPQHF
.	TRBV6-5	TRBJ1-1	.	TGTGCCAGCAGCCCCCAAGGCCACATGAACACTGAAGCTTTCTTT	CASSPQGHMNTEAFF
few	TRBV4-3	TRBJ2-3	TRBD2	TGCGCCAGCAGCCAAGAAATCGCGGGAGTCGATACGCAGTATTTT	CASSQEIAGVDTQYF
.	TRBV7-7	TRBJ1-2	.	TGTGCCAGCAGCTTAGCCCACTATGGCTACACCTTC	CASSLAHYGYTF
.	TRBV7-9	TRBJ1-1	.	TGTGCCAGCAGCTTAGTAGCCACTGAAGCTTTCTTT	CASSLVATEAFF
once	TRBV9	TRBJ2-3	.	TGTGCCAGCAGCGGCAGACTGGAACCCCAGGGAGATACGCAGTATTTT	CASSGRLEPQGDTQYF
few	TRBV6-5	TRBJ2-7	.	TGTGCCAGCAGTTTGCTTTCGGGACCCTACGAGCAGTACTTC	CASSLLSGPYEQYF
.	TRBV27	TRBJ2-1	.	TGTGCCAGCAGTTTACGAGCAAACAATGAGCAGTTCTTC	CASSLRANNEQFF